This is a list of T cell receptor beta chains from one sample in a study of T cell responses to AZD1222 COVID-19 vaccine. Repertoires were generated with immunoSEQ multiplex PCR, while TCRdb's copy carries only in-frame clones and drops some. Of about 140,000 clones in the sample, around 93% are singletons; the top ten hold around 2.7%. The source material was peripheral blood, sampled on day 0 of AZD1222 vaccination. The receptors shown here come from an adult in good health. CDR3s include the opening cysteine and the closing phenylalanine or tryptophan. Each record gives: V gene, D gene, J gene, clone size, CDR3 length, CDR3 DNA, CDR3 protein. A D gene is named only where the DNA matches it firmly. Not all rows give a size; the values are once, few, many and, for expanded clones, a class.

>TRBV6-4|.|TRBJ2-3|.|14
TGTGCCAGCAGTGACGGCGGGGACACAGATACGCAGTATTTT
CASSDGGDTDTQYF
>TRBV7-2|.|TRBJ1-4|.|15
TGTGCCAGCAGCTTAGTATTGGGGGCTTATGAAAAACTGTTTTTT
CASSLVLGAYEKLFF
>TRBV14|.|TRBJ1-6|.|11
TGTGCCAGCAGCCACGGGGCCCGCTTCCACTTT
CASSHGARFHF
>TRBV27|TRBD2|TRBJ2-7|.|16
TGTGCCAGCAGTGACCCCCCTAGCGGGGACCCCTACGAGCAGTACTTC
CASSDPPSGDPYEQYF
>TRBV25-1|.|TRBJ1-2|.|12
TGTGCCAGCAGTGGCTGGGAGGATGGCTACACCTTC
CASSGWEDGYTF
>TRBV6-5|TRBD1|TRBJ1-5|.|14
TGTGCCAGCAGTTACTCGACAGGGAGGCAGCCCCAGCATTTT
CASSYSTGRQPQHF
>TRBV5-8|.|TRBJ1-2|.|13
TGTGCCGCGGAGGGATACAGCAACTATGGCTACACCTTC
CAAEGYSNYGYTF
>TRBV10-3|.|TRBJ2-7|.|11
TGTGCCATCGGGACATCCTACGAGCAGTACTTC
CAIGTSYEQYF
>TRBV4-2|.|TRBJ1-6|.|17
TGTGCCAGCAGCCCCAAGGTCGAGGGGGCCTATAATTCACCCCTCCACTTT
CASSPKVEGAYNSPLHF
>TRBV4-3|.|TRBJ1-1|.|16
TGCGCCAGCAGCCAAGATATGGGGGTGACCAACACTGAAGCTTTCTTT
CASSQDMGVTNTEAFF
>TRBV10-3|.|TRBJ1-5|once|16
TGTGCCATCATCGTGGGAGGGTATAGGTGCAATCAGCCCCAGCATTTT
CAIIVGGYRCNQPQHF
>TRBV3-1/TRBV3-2|.|TRBJ2-5|.|11
TGTGCCAGCAGCCAAGCCGAGACCCAGTACTTC
CASSQAETQYF
>TRBV7-9|TRBD1|TRBJ1-6|.|15
TGTGCCAGCAGCCTAGGGACAGGGGAGAGGTCACCCCTCCACTTT
CASSLGTGERSPLHF
>TRBV2|.|TRBJ2-7|.|15
TGTGCCAGCAAGGATTGGAGGGCCTCCCTCGGCGAGCAGTACTTC
CASKDWRASLGEQYF
>TRBV24-1|.|TRBJ2-3|.|15
TGTGCCACCAGTGATAGGGGTCTAGGCACAGATACGCAGTATTTT
CATSDRGLGTDTQYF
>TRBV10-3|.|TRBJ2-7|.|12
TGTGCCATCAGTGACCTAGTATACGAGCAGTACTTC
CAISDLVYEQYF
>TRBV5-1|TRBD1|TRBJ1-1|.|16
TGCGCCAGCAGCCCCCGACAGGGGTTCCCGGGTACTGAAGCTTTCTTT
CASSPRQGFPGTEAFF
>TRBV5-6|TRBD1|TRBJ1-6|.|15
TGTGCCAGCAGCCCCAGGGGGTCGAGTAATTCACCCCTCCACTTT
CASSPRGSSNSPLHF
>TRBV5-1|.|TRBJ1-2|once|15
TGCGCCAGCAGAGATCCGGGACGGAATAACTATGGCTACACCTTC
CASRDPGRNNYGYTF
>TRBV15|.|TRBJ2-1|.|15
TGTGCCACCAGCAGAGTCCGACAAACCTACAATGAGCAGTTCTTC
CATSRVRQTYNEQFF
>TRBV6-5|TRBD1|TRBJ2-1|.|14
TGTGCCAGCAGAAACTACGGGACAGTCCATGAGCAGTTCTTC
CASRNYGTVHEQFF
>TRBV6-5|TRBD2|TRBJ2-7|many|14
TGTGCCAGCAGTTACTGGGGGGGCTCCTACGAGCAGTACTTC
CASSYWGGSYEQYF
>TRBV7-9|.|TRBJ1-4|.|16
TGTGCCAGCAGCTTAAGGAAAGGGGGGACGATCGAAAAACTGTTTTTT
CASSLRKGGTIEKLFF
>TRBV5-1|TRBD1|TRBJ2-2|.|15
TGCGCCAGCAGCCGGAGACAGGGTGAGGCCGGGGAGCTGTTTTTT
CASSRRQGEAGELFF
>TRBV12-3/TRBV12-4|.|TRBJ1-2|.|12
TGTGCCAGCATTGAGGAGGGCTATGGCTACACCTTC
CASIEEGYGYTF
>TRBV12-3/TRBV12-4|.|TRBJ2-7|.|12
TGTGCCAGCAGACGAGGGGAGCACGAGCAGTACTTC
CASRRGEHEQYF
>TRBV5-1|.|TRBJ2-3|once|14
TGCGCCAGCAGCTTGGGCCATTCCACAGATACGCAGTATTTT
CASSLGHSTDTQYF
>TRBV5-6|.|TRBJ2-3|.|15
TGTGCCAGCAGCTCGCTTCCCCCCCGCACAGATACGCAGTATTTT
CASSSLPPRTDTQYF